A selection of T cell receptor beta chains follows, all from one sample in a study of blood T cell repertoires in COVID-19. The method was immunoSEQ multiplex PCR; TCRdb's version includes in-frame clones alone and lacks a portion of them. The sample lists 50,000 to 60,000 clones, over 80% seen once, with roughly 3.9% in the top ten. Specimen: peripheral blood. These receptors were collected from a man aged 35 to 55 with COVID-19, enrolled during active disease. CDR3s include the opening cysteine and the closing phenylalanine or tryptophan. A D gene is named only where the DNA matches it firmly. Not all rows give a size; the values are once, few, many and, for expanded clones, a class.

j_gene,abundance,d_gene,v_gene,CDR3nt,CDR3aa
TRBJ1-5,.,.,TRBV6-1,TGTGCCAGCAGTGAAAAAGAGACAAGTTATAGCAATCAGCCCCAGCATTTT,CASSEKETSYSNQPQHF
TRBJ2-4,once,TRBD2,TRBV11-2,TGTGCCAGCAGCTCTATCCAAATTGGGGCAAGCGGGACAAACATTCAGTACTTC,CASSSIQIGASGTNIQYF
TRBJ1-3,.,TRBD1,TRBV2,TGTGCCAGCAGTACGACAGGGTATACTGGAAACACCATATATTTT,CASSTTGYTGNTIYF
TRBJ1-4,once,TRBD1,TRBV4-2,TGTGCCAGCAGCCAAGATGGGACAGGGAGGTACGCAAAACTGTTTTTT,CASSQDGTGRYAKLFF
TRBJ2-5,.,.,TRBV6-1,TGTGCCAGCAGTGAAACTCTCCAAGAGACCCAGTACTTC,CASSETLQETQYF
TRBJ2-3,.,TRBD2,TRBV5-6,TGTGCCAGCAGCCCCGCGGGGGGGCCTACAGATACGCAGTATTTT,CASSPAGGPTDTQYF
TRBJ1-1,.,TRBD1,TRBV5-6,TGTGCCAGCAGCCAACCGGGACAGGGGACCTCAGGCCTGGCTTTCTTT,CASSQPGQGTSGLAFF
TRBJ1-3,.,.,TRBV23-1,TGCGCCAGCATCAAAGGGGTTCTCTTCTCTGGAAACACCATATATTTT,CASIKGVLFSGNTIYF
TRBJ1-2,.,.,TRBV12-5,TGTGCTAGTGGTTCCTGGGCGTCTAACTATGGCTACACCTTC,CASGSWASNYGYTF
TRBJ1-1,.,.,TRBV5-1,TGCGCCAGCAGCTTGGGCGGGGTAGGGAACACTGAAGCTTTCTTT,CASSLGGVGNTEAFF
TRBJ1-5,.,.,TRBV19,TGTGCCAGTAGTATAACACCGGAGGGCAATCAGCCCCAGCATTTT,CASSITPEGNQPQHF
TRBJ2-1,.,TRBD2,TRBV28,TGTGCCAGCAGTCTGACTAGCGGGAGGGGTAATGAGCAGTTCTTC,CASSLTSGRGNEQFF
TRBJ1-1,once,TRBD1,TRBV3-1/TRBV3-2,TGTGCCAGCAGCCAGCCAGGGGGCGAAGCTTTCTTT,CASSQPGGEAFF
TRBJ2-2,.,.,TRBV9,TGTGCCAGCAGCGTAGAGATAGCACACGGGGAGCTGTTTTTT,CASSVEIAHGELFF
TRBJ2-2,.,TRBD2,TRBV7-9,TGTGCCAGCAGCCGTATTCGCACTAGCGGGGTGAACACCGGGGAGCTGTTTTTT,CASSRIRTSGVNTGELFF
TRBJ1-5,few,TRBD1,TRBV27,TGTGCCAGCAGTCTTGGGACAGGGAGCAATCAGCCCCAGCATTTT,CASSLGTGSNQPQHF
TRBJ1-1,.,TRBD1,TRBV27,TGTGCCAGCAGTCCCCCCCGACAGGGGAGATTCACTGAAGCTTTCTTT,CASSPPRQGRFTEAFF
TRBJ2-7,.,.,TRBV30,TGTGCCTGGAGTTCCACAGGGTCGGAGCAGTACTTC,CAWSSTGSEQYF
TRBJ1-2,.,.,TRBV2,TGTGCCAGCAGTGAAGCGCAAAGGGGTAAGGGCTACACCTTC,CASSEAQRGKGYTF
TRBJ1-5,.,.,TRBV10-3,TGTGCCATCAGTGAGTCGAGGGATCAGCCCCAGCATTTT,CAISESRDQPQHF
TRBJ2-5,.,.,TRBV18,TGTGCCAGCTCACCCGGGCGGGTCCGAGAAGAGACCCAGTACTTC,CASSPGRVREETQYF
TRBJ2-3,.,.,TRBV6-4,TGTGCCAGCAGTGACGGCGGGGGCACAGATACGCAGTATTTT,CASSDGGGTDTQYF
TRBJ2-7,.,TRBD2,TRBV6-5,TGTGCCAGCAGTTACTCTCTTGGGCGGGAGGAGTACTTC,CASSYSLGREEYF
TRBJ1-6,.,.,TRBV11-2,TGTGCCAGCAGCCCCGCCCGGGGTTCACCCCTCCACTTT,CASSPARGSPLHF
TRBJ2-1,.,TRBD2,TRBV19,TGTGCCAGTAGTGTGGGACTAGCGGGGGAGCAGTTCTTC,CASSVGLAGEQFF
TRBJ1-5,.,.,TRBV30,TGTGCCTGGAGTGTCCGGGGATTCGGCAATCAGCCCCAGCATTTT,CAWSVRGFGNQPQHF
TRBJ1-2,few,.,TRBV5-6,TGTGCCAGCAGCGACGGGAACTATGGCTACACCTTC,CASSDGNYGYTF
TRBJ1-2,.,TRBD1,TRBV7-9,TGTGCCAGCAGCTCGACAGGGACCTATGGCTACACCTTC,CASSSTGTYGYTF
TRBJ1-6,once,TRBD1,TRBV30,TGTGCCTGGAGACGACAGGGGGCGTTGAACGATTCACCCCTCCACTTT,CAWRRQGALNDSPLHF
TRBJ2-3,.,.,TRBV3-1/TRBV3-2,TGTGCCAGCAGCCAAATGGACAGCACGCAGTATTTT,CASSQMDSTQYF
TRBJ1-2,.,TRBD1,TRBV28,TGTGCCAGCAGTCCCTATCTGACAGGGGGCTATGGCTACACCTTC,CASSPYLTGGYGYTF
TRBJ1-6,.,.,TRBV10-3,TGTGCCTCTTCTTATCAACTGAGTTCACCCCTCCACTTT,CASSYQLSSPLHF
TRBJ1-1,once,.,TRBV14,TGTGCCAGCAGCCCCCGCGGGGGTGGGACTGAAGCTTTCTTT,CASSPRGGGTEAFF
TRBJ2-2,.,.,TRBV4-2,TGTGCCAGCAGCCAAACCATAGCGGAGCCGGGTATCGGGGAGCTGTTTTTT,CASSQTIAEPGIGELFF
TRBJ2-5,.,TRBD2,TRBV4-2,TGTGCCAGCAGCCAGAACCTAGCGGGGGAAGAGACCCAGTACTTC,CASSQNLAGEETQYF
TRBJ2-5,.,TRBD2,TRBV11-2,TGTGCCAGCAGCCTTAGCGGGGGCGCCAGCCGGGAGACCCAGTACTTC,CASSLSGGASRETQYF
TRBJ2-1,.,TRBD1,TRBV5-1,TGCGCCAGCAGCTCCGGGACAGGGGAATACAATGAGCAGTTCTTC,CASSSGTGEYNEQFF
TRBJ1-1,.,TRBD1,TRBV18,TGTGCCAGCTCACCCGGGACAGGGAAAAGGACTGAAGCTTTCTTT,CASSPGTGKRTEAFF
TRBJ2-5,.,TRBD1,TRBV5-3,TGTGCCAGAAGCTTGGTATCCGACAGGGGGACAGAGACCCAGTACTTC,CARSLVSDRGTETQYF
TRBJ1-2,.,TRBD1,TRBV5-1,TGCGCCAGCAGCACCACCGGGACAGAGGGGGGCTACACCTTC,CASSTTGTEGGYTF
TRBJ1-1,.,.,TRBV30,TGTGCCTGGAGTCAGGGAAGGAAGGCTTTCTTT,CAWSQGRKAFF
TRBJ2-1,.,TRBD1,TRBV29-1,TGCAGCGTTGGGACAGGGGAGGCGAATGAGCAGTTCTTC,CSVGTGEANEQFF
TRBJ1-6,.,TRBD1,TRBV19,TGTGCCAGTAGTATAGATCGAGGACAGGGGAGTTCACCCCTCCACTTT,CASSIDRGQGSSPLHF
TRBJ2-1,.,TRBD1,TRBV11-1,TGTGCCAGCAGCCAGGACAGGGTCGCACATGAGCAGTTCTTC,CASSQDRVAHEQFF
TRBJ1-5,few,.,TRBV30,TGTGCCTGGACGTCAGATAGCAATCAGCCCCAGCATTTT,CAWTSDSNQPQHF
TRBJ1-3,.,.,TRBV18,TGTGCCAGCTCACATACCGGACTTTATCCTGGAAACACCATATATTTT,CASSHTGLYPGNTIYF
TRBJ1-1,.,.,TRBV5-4,TGTGCCACAGGCCGGGACACGGAAAACACTGAAGCTTTCTTT,CATGRDTENTEAFF
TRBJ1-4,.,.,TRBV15,TGTGCCACCAGCAGAGATCGGATGTGGGAGGAAAAACTGTTTTTT,CATSRDRMWEEKLFF
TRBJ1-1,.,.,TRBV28,TGTGCCAGCAGCCTTTCCAGGGCAGGGAACACTGAAGCTTTCTTT,CASSLSRAGNTEAFF
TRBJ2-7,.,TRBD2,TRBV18,TGTGCCAGCTCACCACCAAGCGGGAGGTACGAGCAGTACTTC,CASSPPSGRYEQYF